A selection of T cell receptor beta chains follows, all from one sample in a study of blood T cells in healthy people across ages. TCRdb fed the 5' RACE reads into MiXCR, producing one record per CDR3 protein. The table lists hundreds of thousands of distinct CDR3 sequences, around 48% of them singletons, with just under 25% in the top ten. What was sequenced was blood. Receptor source: a man older than 75 in good health. The CDR3 runs from the conserved cysteine through the conserved F or W. D genes are given only for firm matches. The size of a clone is reported for some rows only, either as once, few or many, or as a class for expanded clones.

V	size	J	D	CDR3	DNA
TRBV7-2	few	TRBJ2-7	TRBD2	CASSGLAGPYEQYF	TGTGCCAGCAGCGGCCTAGCGGGACCCTACGAGCAGTACTTC
TRBV6-1	many	TRBJ1-6	TRBD1	CASTTLRGDSSSYNSPLHF	TGTGCCAGCACCACATTACGGGGGGACAGTAGCTCCTATAATTCACCCCTCCACTTT
TRBV3-1	NA	TRBJ1-2	TRBD1	CASSSGQDDGYTF	TGTGCCAGCAGCTCGGGACAGGACGATGGCTACACCTTC
TRBV5-1	NA	TRBJ1-2	TRBD1	CASSGGTADGHTF	TGCGCCAGCAGCGGGGGGACAGCGGATGGCCACACCTTC
TRBV2	NA	TRBJ2-1	NA	CASSEGGGHPEQFF	TGTGCCAGCAGTGAAGGCGGGGGCCACCCTGAGCAGTTCTTC
TRBV29-1	few	TRBJ1-4	NA	CSVQGELGWGEKLFF	TGCAGCGTCCAAGGCGAGCTCGGATGGGGGGAAAAACTGTTTTTT
TRBV29-1	NA	TRBJ1-3	NA	CSVPGPGNTIYF	TGCAGCGTTCCAGGGCCGGGAAACACCATATATTTT
TRBV4-3	NA	TRBJ1-5	NA	CASSQDSDGRRPQHF	TGCGCCAGCAGCCAAGATAGCGACGGACGACGGCCCCAGCATTTT
TRBV20-1	NA	TRBJ1-1	NA	CSAREGTVDTEAFF	TGCAGTGCTAGAGAAGGAACGGTAGACACTGAAGCTTTCTTT
TRBV28	NA	TRBJ2-7	TRBD1	CASSSVPGQGPETRYF	TGTGCCAGCAGTTCCGTCCCGGGACAGGGACCAGAGACCCGGTACTTC
TRBV5-1	NA	TRBJ2-5	TRBD2	CASMTSGLQETQYF	TGCGCCAGCATGACTAGCGGGCTCCAAGAGACCCAGTACTTC
TRBV4-3	NA	TRBJ2-2	NA	CASSQDIGLTGELFF	TGCGCCAGCAGCCAAGATATCGGACTGACCGGGGAGCTGTTTTTT
TRBV5-6	NA	TRBJ1-5	TRBD1	CASSLGRDREDQPRHF	TGTGCCAGCAGCTTGGGACGGGACAGGGAGGATCAGCCCCGGCATTTT
TRBV20-1	few	TRBJ2-3	NA	CSVPGGTDTQYF	TGCAGTGTACCGGGGGGCACAGATACGCAGTATTTT
TRBV5-1	few	TRBJ1-2	NA	CASSRQENVYGYTF	TGCGCCAGCAGCCGACAGGAAAACGTCTATGGCTACACCTTC
TRBV12-3/TRBV12-4	few	TRBJ1-6	NA	CASSLRQGYYNSPLHF	TGTGCCAGCAGTTTGAGGCAGGGGTACTATAATTCACCCCTCCACTTT
TRBV30	NA	TRBJ1-3	TRBD1	CAWSRGSGNTIYF	TGTGCCTGGAGCAGGGGGTCTGGAAACACCATATATTTT
TRBV15	few	TRBJ2-7	NA	CATSRARSPKEQYF	TGTGCCACCAGCAGAGCTCGTTCCCCTAAAGAGCAGTACTTC
TRBV6-2/TRBV6-3	NA	TRBJ1-5	NA	CASSYDLTDRQNQPQHF	TGTGCCAGCAGTTACGACTTAACGGACAGACAGAATCAGCCCCAGCATTTT
TRBV27	NA	TRBJ1-1	NA	CASREWEYGTEAFF	TGTGCCAGCAGGGAATGGGAGTATGGGACTGAAGCTTTCTTT
TRBV7-3	NA	TRBJ2-3	NA	CASSRLGSGSTDTQYF	TGTGCCAGCAGCCGCTTGGGTAGCGGAAGCACAGATACGCAGTATTTT
TRBV29-1	NA	TRBJ1-2	NA	CSVGYENYGYTF	TGCAGCGTTGGGTACGAGAACTATGGCTACACCTTC
TRBV30	NA	TRBJ1-5	NA	CAWSGRDIFYQPQHF	TGTGCCTGGAGTGGCCGGGACATTTTTTATCAGCCCCAGCATTTT
TRBV6-5	many	TRBJ2-3	NA	CASSPWGGGRADTQYF	TGTGCCAGCAGTCCCTGGGGGGGCGGCCGCGCAGATACGCAGTATTTT
TRBV9	few	TRBJ2-1	NA	CASSVSVGTWGDEQFF	TGTGCCAGCAGCGTATCTGTCGGGACCTGGGGGGATGAGCAGTTCTTC
TRBV24-1	NA	TRBJ2-3	NA	CATSAAGAGPDTQYF	TGTGCCACCAGTGCTGCGGGGGCGGGTCCAGATACGCAGTATTTT
TRBV28	NA	TRBJ2-5	TRBD1	CASREAGQGIRQETQYF	TGTGCCAGCAGAGAAGCGGGACAGGGAATTAGGCAAGAGACCCAGTACTTC
TRBV15	NA	TRBJ2-3	NA	CATAPSRSTDTQYF	TGTGCCACCGCCCCCAGTCGATCCACAGATACGCAGTATTTT
TRBV2	NA	TRBJ2-1	TRBD2	CASRGVVASGYNEQFF	TGTGCCAGCAGGGGGGTGGTGGCTAGCGGTTACAATGAGCAGTTCTTC
TRBV12-3/TRBV12-4	few	TRBJ2-1	NA	CASSLGFSRTMGYEQFF	TGTGCCAGCAGTTTAGGTTTCAGTAGGACTATGGGGTATGAGCAGTTCTTC
TRBV12-3/TRBV12-4	NA	TRBJ2-5	NA	CASSFWGEETQYF	TGTGCCAGCAGTTTCTGGGGGGAAGAGACCCAGTACTTC
TRBV20-1	few	TRBJ2-1	TRBD2	CSASRLAGGHNEQFF	TGCAGTGCTTCCAGACTAGCGGGAGGCCACAATGAGCAGTTCTTC
TRBV15	NA	TRBJ2-7	NA	CATSKGLAYEQYF	TGTGCCACCAGCAAAGGGCTAGCCTACGAGCAGTACTTC